Below, 27 T cell receptor beta chains from the same sample are listed, as sequenced in a study of shared clonotypes between healthy human individuals. CD45RO-negative CD8 cells positively selected for CCR7 made up the naive population, which excluded terminally differentiated effector memory CD45RA+ cells. Produced via immunoSEQ multiplex PCR; TCRdb's table is partial and in-frame only. The table shows about 2.1 million clones, with around 93% occurring only once. Sequencing used naive CD8+ T cells from PBMCs. These receptors originate from a man younger than 30 in good health. Some clones in this sample may be carry-over from other donors' samples.

This chain links TRBV4-2 with TRBJ1-5; D possibly corresponds to TRBD1 (5 bases). V gave up 7 bases and J gave up 0 bases, with 10 bases separating them. The CDR3 is 14 amino acids. CDR1 and CDR2 (germline): LGHNA, YNFKEQ. CDR3 region: CASNSGYSNQPQHF. The CDR3, as DNA: TGTGCCAGCAACTCAGGGTATAGCAATCAGCCCCAGCATTTT.

This chain links TRBV5-4 with TRBJ2-1; 12 positions match TRBD2. J gave up 0 bases and V 9 bases, and 10 bases lay outside the gene matches. Germline lookup yields CDR1 SGHNT and CDR2 YYREEE (reference sequence). There are 17 residues in the CDR3. CDR3 sequence reads: CAIPGLAGESSYNEQFF. The CDR3 bases are TGTGCCATACCGGGACTAGCGGGTGAGAGCTCCTACAATGAGCAGTTCTTC. Looking up the rest from reference TRBV5-4 and TRBJ2-1 gives the full variable domain: ETGVTQSPTHLIKTRGQQVTLRCSSQSGHNTVSWYQQALGQGPQFIFQYYREEENGRGNFPPRFSGLQFPNYSSELNVNALELDDSALYLCAIPGLAGESSYNEQFFGPGTRLTVL.

This CDR3 is CASSVNLGLVTFF. CDR3 nucleotide sequence: TGTGCCAGCAGTGTGAATTTGGGGCTCGTAACTTTCTTT. V and J are TRBV25-1 and TRBJ1-1, with a tentative D call TRBD1 (5 bases). Germline V gene sequence: CDR1 MGHDK, CDR2 SYGVNS. V lost 4 bases, J lost 12 bases, and 18 bases lay in between. The CDR3 totals 13 residues.

V usage is TRBV7-9 and J usage is TRBJ2-3; the D is unclear. There are 16 residues in the CDR3. Trimming removed 1 base at V and 3 bases at J, with 14 bases between. Per germline, CDR1 SEHNR and CDR2 FQNEAQ (reference sequence). CDR3: CASSLVWDIRTDTQYF. The CDR3 DNA follows: TGTGCCAGCAGCTTAGTGTGGGATATAAGGACAGATACGCAGTATTTT.

In the case of this clone: Other DNA sequences in the sample encode the same CDR3. This chain joins TRBV29-1 and TRBJ1-2; D uncertain. Trimming cost V 5 bases and J 5 bases, with 12 bases left between them. This CDR3 comprises 12 residues. CDR1 SQVTM and CDR2 ANQGSEA come from the germline V gene. CDR3 amino acids: CSVLGLPYGYTF. The CDR3 DNA follows: TGCAGCGTTCTGGGCCTACCTTATGGCTACACCTTC.

The rearrangement joins TRBV4-1 to TRBJ1-4, with D perhaps TRBD1 (5 bases). The CDR3 runs 16 residues. V lost 4 bases and J 6 bases, leaving 18 bases between the germline ends. Germline V CDR1 and CDR2: MGHRA, YSYEKL. The CDR3 here is CASSLQRDFLDEKLFF. Here the CDR3 DNA reads TGCGCCAGCAGCCTCCAGCGGGACTTTCTGGATGAAAAACTGTTTTTT.

The chain is built from TRBV27 and TRBJ2-3; 7 bases line up with TRBD2. This CDR3 comprises 15 residues. Per the germline V gene, CDR1 is MNHEY and CDR2 is SMNVEV (reference sequence). V was clipped by 8 bases and J by 1 base; unmatched bases: 9. Here the CDR3 DNA reads TGTGCCAGCTCTGTGGCGGGGGAGGGCACAGATACGCAGTATTTT. It yields the protein CASSVAGEGTDTQYF.

The chain links TRBV4-3 to TRBJ2-1; the D gene could be TRBD1 or TRBD2 (6 bases each). The V end was cut by 0 bases, the J end by 7 bases, with 16 bases between. Germline V CDR1 and CDR2: LGHNA, YSLEER. There are 16 residues in the CDR3. The CDR3 coding sequence is TGCGCCAGCAGCCAAGAGGTGTGGACGGGGGCGAATGAGCAGTTCTTC. Translating it yields CASSQEVWTGANEQFF.

The gene calls are TRBV5-1 and TRBJ2-2; TRBD1 is a possible D gene (6 bases). Trimming shortened V by 1 base and J by 6 bases, and 16 bases separated the two germline ends. The CDR3 length is 16 residues. The germline gives CDR1 SGHRS, CDR2 YFSETQ. Written as DNA, the CDR3 is TGCGCCAGCAGCTTGTATGCACAGGGTTGGGCCGGGGAGCTGTTTTTT. Its translation: CASSLYAQGWAGELFF.

The chain combines TRBV28 with TRBJ1-2; 7 positions agree with TRBD1. The V and J ends lost 6 bases and 0 bases, in that order; junction bases with no gene match: 7. Germline V gene lookup returns CDR1 MDHEN and CDR2 SYDVKM. This CDR3 spans 15 amino acids. DNA of the CDR3: TGTGCCAGCAGCACAGGGGCCGTTACTAACTATGGCTACACCTTC. Residues: CASSTGAVTNYGYTF.

The CDR3 region is CASRGLAGGPGETQYF. The CDR3 DNA reads as TGCGCCAGCAGGGGACTAGCGGGAGGGCCGGGAGAGACCCAGTACTTC. The V gene is TRBV5-1, the J gene TRBJ2-5; 16 bases are a match to TRBD2. This CDR3 is 16 amino acids long. The J segment lost 4 bases and the V segment lost 5 bases, leaving 5 bases of the junction unmatched. CDR1 and CDR2 from the germline V gene are SGHRS and YFSETQ.

In its sample, this clone was seen a few times. V and J are TRBV7-9 and TRBJ1-1; 9 positions match TRBD1. CDR3 length: 14 residues. CDR1 is SEHNR, CDR2 FQNEAQ, per germline (reference sequence). V was pared by 5 bases and J by 4 bases, with 5 bases of the junction left unmatched. CDR3 protein: CASSGTGSITEAFF. The CDR3 coding sequence is TGTGCCAGCAGCGGGACAGGGTCGATCACTGAAGCTTTCTTT. Full variable domain (missing parts from reference TRBV7-9 and TRBJ1-1): DTGVSQNPRHKITKRGQNVTFRCDPISEHNRLYWYRQTLGQGPEFLTYFQNEAQLEKSRLLSDRFSAERPKGSFSTLEIQRTEQGDSAMYLCASSGTGSITEAFFGQGTRLTVV.

This chain links TRBV7-9 with TRBJ2-3; D gene uncertain. The CDR3 has 16 amino acids. V was cut by 5 bases and J by 0 bases, with 15 bases left in between. The V gene's germline CDR1 is SEHNR and CDR2 FQNEAQ (reference sequence). This chain's CDR3 is CASSPVPSGSTDTQYF. The CDR3 DNA follows: TGTGCCAGCAGCCCAGTCCCTTCTGGGAGCACAGATACGCAGTATTTT.

This chain joins TRBV11-1 and TRBJ2-1; D perhaps matches TRBD2 (5 bases). The V end lost 0 bases, the J end lost 2 bases, and 8 bases lay between the germline ends. The CDR3 consists of 15 residues. Per the germline V gene, CDR1 is SGHAT and CDR2 is FQDESV (reference sequence). The CDR3 DNA sequence: TGTGCCAGCAGCTTAGCGGGAGAGGCCTACAATGAGCAGTTCTTC. Its protein product is CASSLAGEAYNEQFF. The whole variable domain, remainder taken from reference TRBV11-1 and TRBJ2-1, is EAEVAQSPRYKITEKSQAVAFWCDPISGHATLYWYRQILGQGPELLVQFQDESVVDDSQLPKDRFSAERLKGVDSTLKIQPAELGDSAMYLCASSLAGEAYNEQFFGPGTRLTVL.

About this clone itself: Other DNA sequences in this sample translate to the same CDR3. This chain uses TRBV4-1 with TRBJ2-3; 11 bases line up with TRBD2. The germline CDR1 and CDR2 sequences are MGHRA and YSYEKL. V trimming: 1 base; J trimming: 0 bases; junction bases outside the gene matches: 0. CDR3 length equals 16 residues. The CDR3 sequence is CASSQGLAGSTDTQYF. The CDR3 DNA reads TGCGCCAGCAGCCAAGGACTAGCGGGAAGCACAGATACGCAGTATTTT.

The V gene is TRBV9, the J gene TRBJ1-1; D perhaps matches TRBD1 (5 bases). CDR1 is SGDLS and CDR2 is YYNGEE in the germline V gene. This CDR3 spans 15 amino acids. V lost 4 bases and J 3 bases, leaving 16 bases between the germline ends. The DNA for the CDR3 is TGTGCCAGCAGCCCAACGGGACTCCGGGACACTGAAGCTTTCTTT. Residues: CASSPTGLRDTEAFF.

The rearrangement links TRBV7-9 to TRBJ2-7; TRBD1 agrees at 8 bases. CDR1 is SEHNR, CDR2 FQNEAQ, per germline (reference sequence). The CDR3 consists of 14 residues. V lost 5 bases to trimming and J lost 3 bases; unmatched junction nucleotides: 6. The CDR3 spells CASSDGQGRYEQYF. The CDR3 region has the DNA TGTGCCAGCAGCGATGGACAGGGCCGCTACGAGCAGTACTTC.

J is TRBJ2-5 and V is TRBV27; D remains ambiguous. Trimming stripped 3 bases from V and 5 bases from J, with 10 bases between. CDR1 is MNHEY, CDR2 SMNVEV, per germline (reference sequence). The CDR3 runs 13 residues. The CDR3 DNA reads TGTGCCAGCAGTTTTGGGCGGTCGGAGACCCAGTACTTC. Translating gives CASSFGRSETQYF.

This clone was seen just once. The rearrangement links TRBV4-2 to TRBJ2-1; a possible D gene is TRBD2 (6 bases). Deletions cut 4 bases from V and 4 bases from J, with 11 bases between. This CDR3 contains 14 residues. Looked up from germline, CDR1 is LGHNA and CDR2 is YNFKEQ. CDR3 amino acids: CASSLGGAYNEQFF. The CDR3 DNA is TGTGCCAGCAGCCTCGGGGGAGCGTACAATGAGCAGTTCTTC.

V gene TRBV9 combines with J gene TRBJ2-3; 9 bases agree with TRBD2. This CDR3 is built from 16 residues. The J segment lost 2 bases and the V segment lost 2 bases, leaving 6 bases of the junction unmatched. Germline assignment: CDR1 SGDLS and CDR2 YYNGEE. The CDR3 DNA follows: TGTGCCAGCAGCGTTCCTAGCGGGATTCTCACAGATACGCAGTATTTT. Protein product: CASSVPSGILTDTQYF.

About this clone itself: Additional DNA sequences in this sample encode the identical CDR3. The chain employs TRBV4-3 and TRBJ2-5; TRBD2 agrees at 12 bases. After removal of 2 bases from V and 1 base from J, the junction contained 5 bases not matched to a gene. This CDR3 contains 17 residues. Germline V gene sequence: CDR1 LGHNA, CDR2 YSLEER. Here the CDR3 reads CASSQSLAGGPQETQYF. CDR3 bases: TGCGCCAGCAGCCAATCGCTAGCGGGAGGGCCCCAAGAGACCCAGTACTTC.

The sample holds one count of this clone. The chain recombines TRBV19 with TRBJ2-7; D remains ambiguous. Germline-derived CDR1 and CDR2 are LNHDA and SQIVND (reference sequence). The CDR3 contains 13 residues. V was shortened by 7 bases and J by 8 bases, with 18 bases between the two germline ends. CDR3 DNA sequence: TGTGCCAGTACCACTCCGAAGGCCAGACAGCAGTACTTC. This encodes CASTTPKARQQYF.

The chain uses TRBV2 and TRBJ2-4; no clear D. The CDR3 loop spans 14 amino acids. V was cut by 0 bases and J by 2 bases, with 5 bases left in between. The germline CDR1 and CDR2 sequences are SNHLY and FYNNEI. The CDR3 reads CASSEASSKNIQYF. CDR3 in DNA: TGTGCCAGCAGTGAAGCCAGCTCCAAAAACATTCAGTACTTC.

The chain combines TRBV30 with TRBJ1-1, with D unresolved. V shed 4 bases and J shed 5 bases, with 11 bases lying between them. Per the germline V gene, CDR1 is GTSNPN and CDR2 is SVGIG (reference sequence). CDR3 length equals 12 residues. CDR3 sequence: CAWKRAGTEAFF. In nucleotides, the CDR3 is TGTGCCTGGAAAAGGGCTGGGACTGAAGCTTTCTTT. Filled out from reference TRBV30 and TRBJ1-1, the complete variable domain reads SQTIHQWPATLVQPVGSPLSLECTVEGTSNPNLYWYRQAAGRGLQLLFYSVGIGQISSEVPQNLSASRPQDRQFILSSKKLLLSDSGFYLCAWKRAGTEAFFGQGTRLTVV.

With regard to this clone: The identical CDR3 is also encoded by other nucleotide sequences in the sample. The chain has TRBV14 and TRBJ2-7; D tentatively reads TRBD1 or TRBD2 (5 bases each). Germline V gene sequence: CDR1 SGHDN, CDR2 FVKESK. V lost 3 bases, J lost 2 bases, and 8 bases lay in between. The CDR3 runs 13 residues. The CDR3 loop reads CASSQGRTYEQYF. For the CDR3, the DNA is TGTGCCAGCAGCCAGGGACGGACCTACGAGCAGTACTTC.

Comments on this clone: The sample has other DNA sequences that encode this CDR3 too. Here the CDR3 reads CASSSGQANEKLFF. The DNA for the CDR3 is TGTGCCAGCAGCTCAGGGCAAGCTAATGAAAAACTGTTTTTT. The chain employs TRBV7-9 and TRBJ1-4; D perhaps matches TRBD1 (5 bases). The V end lost 4 bases, the J end lost 3 bases, and 9 bases lay between the germline ends. Germline V CDR1 and CDR2: SEHNR, FQNEAQ (reference sequence). The CDR3 consists of 14 residues.

This clone appeared a single time. The identical CDR3 is also encoded by other nucleotide sequences in the sample. This chain links TRBV6-5 with TRBJ1-1; D is ambiguous. The CDR3 covers 12 residues. Germline loops: CDR1 MNHEY, CDR2 SVGAGI. The V end was cut by 6 bases, the J end by 1 base, with 6 bases between. The CDR3 coding sequence is TGTGCCAGCAGCCCCGGGAACACTGAAGCTTTCTTT. This encodes CASSPGNTEAFF.